The next 3 T cell receptor beta chains were all read from a single sample in a study of cytomegalovirus exposure and HLA in healthy donors. The study ran its PCR with 60 Vbeta and 13 Jbeta primers. TCRdb keeps only in-frame clones here, not all; method: immunoSEQ multiplex PCR. The table lists fewer than 120,000 clones, about 73% of them singletons. Material: PBMCs. These receptors were taken from a woman in her thirties in good health and CMV-seronegative.

CDR3 amino acids: CASTLVLDRVQHVQYF. In DNA, the CDR3 is TGTGCCAGCACCCTGGTTTTAGACAGGGTCCAACACGTGCAGTACTTC. The rearrangement uses TRBV7-2 and TRBJ2-7; 7 bases map to TRBD1. V lost 7 bases, J lost 9 bases, and 21 bases stayed unmatched. CDR3 length: 16 residues. Germline CDR1 and CDR2: SGHTA and FQGNSA.

In DNA form, the CDR3 reads TGTGCCAGTAGTCTTGGGACAGGGGTGGCTGAAGCTTTCTTT. Translation gives CASSLGTGVAEAFF. The chain combines TRBV19 with TRBJ1-1, with 10 bases aligning to TRBD1. Germline trimming cut 5 bases from V and 6 bases from J; bases unmatched to any gene: 6. The CDR3 extends over 14 amino acids. The germline V gene encodes CDR1 LNHDA and CDR2 SQIVND (reference sequence).

The J gene is TRBJ1-5, the V gene TRBV6-6; 7 bases line up with TRBD1. J was trimmed by 7 bases and V by 2 bases; bases with no gene match: 2. The germline V gene has CDR1 MNHNY and CDR2 SVGAGI (reference sequence). The CDR3 is 13 residues long. CDR3 coding DNA: TGTGCCAGCAGTTACGGAGGGGGCCAGCCCCAGCATTTT. It codes for CASSYGGGQPQHF.